Shown below are 6 T cell receptor beta chains from a single sample sequenced in a study of CXCR3-negative and CXCR3-positive naive CD8 T cells. General observations from the study: CXCR3-positive naive cells carried more hydrophobic TRB CDR3s than CXCR3-negative ones.

Via 5' RACE with UMI labels, TRB cDNA libraries were prepared. TCRdb re-analyzed the 5' RACE reads; it lists each CDR3 protein once, without DNA. Here the sample table reports 3,000 to 4,000 distinct CDR3 sequences. The antigens these receptors bind are not known. The sample comprised naive CXCR3+ CD8+ T cells from blood. Subset specified: CD45RO-CCR7+CD27+CD95- naive CD8+ T cells expressing CXCR3 (TNR3+). The receptors derive from a human donor in good health. Some clones in this sample may be carry-over from other donors' samples.

V is TRBV2 and J is TRBJ1-6. This CDR3 has 14 residues. Germline CDR1 reads SNHLY; CDR2 reads FYNNEI. CDR3 in amino acids: CASSDRAYNSPLHF.

The chain recombines TRBV29-1 with TRBJ2-5; the TRBD1 assignment by TCRdb is unverifiable without DNA. This CDR3 has 14 amino acids. The V gene's germline CDR1 is SQVTM and CDR2 ANQGSEA. The chain's CDR3 is CSVDPGQGRETQYF.

This clonotype is deemed medium-sized by its frequency. This rearrangement joins TRBV12-3 or TRBV12-4 to TRBJ2-7; TCRdb returns TRBD1, unconfirmable since there is no DNA. The CDR3 extends over 14 amino acids. Here the CDR3 reads CASSFPRGTYEQYF.

According to its frequency, this clonotype is medium-sized. CDR3: CASSWDRAYEQFF. V and J are TRBV6-1 and TRBJ2-1; TCRdb reports TRBD1, a call that lacks DNA to check it against. This CDR3 is built from 13 residues. In germline, CDR1 is MNHNS, CDR2 SASEGT.

Its frequency marks this clonotype as medium-sized. The chain recombines TRBV15 with TRBJ1-3; the D call of TRBD1 rests on TCRdb alone, since no DNA is present to check it. Per the germline V gene, CDR1 is LNHNV and CDR2 is YYDKDF (reference sequence). CDR3 length: 14 amino acids. CDR3 loop: CATSSYRGLDTIYF. Together with reference TRBV15 and TRBJ1-3, the CDR3 gives the full variable domain: DAMVIQNPRYQVTQFGKPVTLSCSQTLNHNVMYWYQQKSSQAPKLLFHYYDKDFNNEADTPDNFQSRRPNTSFCFLDIRSPGLGDTAMYLCATSSYRGLDTIYFGEGSWLTVV.

According to its frequency, this clonotype is medium-sized. This sequence joins TRBV29-1 and TRBJ2-3; TCRdb names TRBD2, which stays unverified in the absence of DNA. Germline CDR1 SQVTM, CDR2 ANQGSEA. The CDR3 spans 15 residues. The CDR3 loop is CSVWGLAGVGDTQYF.